The rows below give T cell receptor beta chains drawn from one sample of a study of monozygotic twins with inflammatory bowel disease. TCRdb processed the 5' RACE reads again and assigns one entry to each CDR3 protein, with no DNA. The sample is made up of approximately 120,000 distinct CDR3 sequences, and the top ten hold around 12% of it. Sequenced input: blood. Receptor source: a human donor with ulcerative colitis or Crohn's disease, or a healthy co-twin of an affected twin (not recorded which). Both conserved end residues are part of each CDR3. Each record gives: J gene, V gene, CDR3 protein.

J gene: TRBJ2-7
V gene: TRBV5-5
CDR3 protein: CASSHRDRGPFEQYF

J gene: TRBJ2-3
V gene: TRBV12-3/TRBV12-4
CDR3 protein: CASSLTGLLPADTQYF

J gene: TRBJ2-7
V gene: TRBV7-3
CDR3 protein: CASSLNWDTKVHEQYF

J gene: TRBJ2-3
V gene: TRBV5-1
CDR3 protein: CASASGSGADTQYF

J gene: TRBJ1-4
V gene: TRBV19
CDR3 protein: CASRRTGFEKLFF

J gene: TRBJ2-7
V gene: TRBV5-1
CDR3 protein: CASSLAGTGGEQYF

J gene: TRBJ2-3
V gene: TRBV20-1
CDR3 protein: CSAEITNRDKTDTQYF

J gene: TRBJ2-1
V gene: TRBV4-1
CDR3 protein: CASRVEGTSGYNEQFF

J gene: TRBJ2-3
V gene: TRBV7-8
CDR3 protein: CASSPEGRSDGTQYF

J gene: TRBJ2-1
V gene: TRBV20-1
CDR3 protein: CSARSAGSTRSYNEQFF

J gene: TRBJ1-1
V gene: TRBV5-1
CDR3 protein: CASSPSPGTAMNTEAFF

J gene: TRBJ1-2
V gene: TRBV12-3/TRBV12-4
CDR3 protein: CASSLVQGRNGYTF

J gene: TRBJ1-1
V gene: TRBV7-2
CDR3 protein: CASSSTGGGTEAFF

J gene: TRBJ2-2
V gene: TRBV6-1
CDR3 protein: CASSQAGGPSAGELFF

J gene: TRBJ1-3
V gene: TRBV7-9
CDR3 protein: CASSFGGQGEGNTIYF

J gene: TRBJ1-5
V gene: TRBV29-1
CDR3 protein: CSVAEGNNQPQHF

J gene: TRBJ2-1
V gene: TRBV7-3
CDR3 protein: CASSLRQGARGVGGEQFF

J gene: TRBJ2-7
V gene: TRBV20-1
CDR3 protein: CSARDNYEQYF

J gene: TRBJ2-1
V gene: TRBV20-1
CDR3 protein: CSAPRLDSYNEQFF

J gene: TRBJ2-7
V gene: TRBV7-2
CDR3 protein: CASSLAAGTGVRAYEQYF

J gene: TRBJ1-6
V gene: TRBV7-2
CDR3 protein: CASSFGRSGDSPLHF

J gene: TRBJ2-7
V gene: TRBV5-1
CDR3 protein: CASSLRSAGAHSYEQYF

J gene: TRBJ2-7
V gene: TRBV6-1
CDR3 protein: CASSEHRLAGLGSYEQYF

J gene: TRBJ1-1
V gene: TRBV5-1
CDR3 protein: CASSLASGPNTEAFF

J gene: TRBJ2-1
V gene: TRBV20-1
CDR3 protein: CSATGTSRSGEQFF

J gene: TRBJ2-2
V gene: TRBV9
CDR3 protein: CASSIEFGAALGTGELFF

J gene: TRBJ1-6
V gene: TRBV7-2
CDR3 protein: CASSLVGSNNSPLHF

J gene: TRBJ1-1
V gene: TRBV20-1
CDR3 protein: CSARSSGAHTEAFF

J gene: TRBJ2-7
V gene: TRBV6-1
CDR3 protein: CASSPPAAIPTEQYF

J gene: TRBJ2-2
V gene: TRBV6-1
CDR3 protein: CASSNRDRGTGELFF

J gene: TRBJ2-5
V gene: TRBV5-4
CDR3 protein: CASSLDRGLSETQYF

J gene: TRBJ1-5
V gene: TRBV2
CDR3 protein: CASSRRGGGNQPQHF

J gene: TRBJ2-5
V gene: TRBV5-5
CDR3 protein: CASSRGLAGGQETQYF

J gene: TRBJ1-1
V gene: TRBV29-1
CDR3 protein: CSVADRENTEAFF

J gene: TRBJ1-5
V gene: TRBV20-1
CDR3 protein: CSAKGVQSNQPQHF

J gene: TRBJ1-5
V gene: TRBV19
CDR3 protein: CASSIDQGSNQPQHF